This is a list of T cell receptor beta chains from one sample in a study of blood T cell repertoires in COVID-19. The assay was immunoSEQ multiplex PCR, and TCRdb's table has in-frame clones only and misses some. The table has 350,000 to 450,000 clones, around 87% seen once. Sequencing used peripheral blood. The receptors come from a human donor in a cohort sampled during active COVID-19. CDR3s leave out the opening cysteine and the closing phenylalanine or tryptophan. Each record gives: V gene, clone size, J gene, CDR3 length, CDR3 protein. Where a row states a size, it is once, few, many or the class of an expanded clone; other rows omit it.

>TRBV27|.|TRBJ2-7|16
ASSLASPGTEPFYEQY
>TRBV19|.|TRBJ1-5|10
ASSIVPGPQH
>TRBV19|once|TRBJ1-3|9
GTREGNTIY
>TRBV5-6|.|TRBJ2-7|16
ASSLRGDQDRNYYEQY
>TRBV27|.|TRBJ2-7|14
ASSLSSGVLLYEQY
>TRBV18|.|TRBJ1-2|11
ASSTRTGDGYT
>TRBV28|.|TRBJ1-3|11
ASSRISGNTIY
>TRBV9|few|TRBJ1-1|12
ASSVQDMNTEAF
>TRBV7-2|once|TRBJ2-5|14
ASSTRTSGVQETQY
>TRBV7-9|once|TRBJ2-1|17
ASSTRLAANQLGYNEQF
>TRBV6-5|.|TRBJ2-7|12
ASSPGSLTYEQY
>TRBV5-6|.|TRBJ1-1|12
ASRTTGGHTEAF
>TRBV19|.|TRBJ1-5|11
ASSTGGDQPQH
>TRBV18|.|TRBJ2-2|14
ASSLTGGANTGELF
>TRBV2|.|TRBJ2-7|13
ASSLRQGTSYEQY
>TRBV25-1|.|TRBJ2-1|9
ASSESGEQF
>TRBV2|.|TRBJ1-3|13
ASSDTGGSGNTIY